The clone carrying this T cell receptor beta chain appeared once. Time point meaning: blood at routine non-recurrence follow-up after resection. TCRs were sequenced from unsorted whole RNA of tumor, nontumor lung or PBMC. Unique molecular identifiers tagged every individual TCR cDNA molecule. MiXCR, applied by TCRdb to the 5' RACE reads, yields one record per CDR3 protein. The data contain about 70,000 distinct CDR3 sequences, 8% to 9.5% of them singletons. The data are from a study of spatial heterogeneity in lung cancer. Study context: At a median of about 26 months after resection, follow-up PBMC samples were sequenced when available. Beta-chain sequences were consistently detected more often than alpha-chain sequences.

CDR3 length: 13 amino acids. Trimming stripped 2 bases from V and 5 bases from J, with 7 bases between. Germline values: CDR1 SGHTA, CDR2 FQGNSA. The TCR sequence derives from a female donor with early-stage non-small cell lung cancer. This rearrangement joins TRBV7-2 to TRBJ1-5, with D unresolved. Sample: PBMCs, taken at follow-up. CDR3 residues: CASSLWEDQPQHF. The CDR3 region has the DNA TGTGCCAGCAGCTTATGGGAAGATCAGCCCCAGCATTTT. The entire variable domain, with the rest obtained from reference TRBV7-2 and TRBJ1-5, is as follows: GAGVSQSPSNKVTEKGKDVELRCDPISGHTALYWYRQSLGQGLEFLIYFQGNSAPDKSGLPSDRFSAERTGGSVSTLTIQRTQQEDSAVYLCASSLWEDQPQHFGDGTRLSIL.